This entry concerns a single T cell receptor beta chain. This sample was included in a study of cytomegalovirus exposure and HLA in healthy donors. This PCR relied on a set of 60 Vbeta primers and 13 Jbeta primers. Clones were read by immunoSEQ multiplex PCR, and TCRdb kept only the in-frame ones, dropping some. This table holds some 81,000 clones, 65% to 75% found once. The V gene end was trimmed by 0 bases and the J gene end by 2 bases; junction bases not matched to a gene: 2. CDR1 and CDR2 (germline): LGHNA, YNFKEQ. The CDR3 spans 15 residues. This TCR was recovered from a woman in her thirties or forties in good health and CMV-seropositive. This chain uses TRBV4-2 with TRBJ2-7; the match to TRBD1 covers 9 bases. The sample was PBMCs. The CDR3 region is CASSQERQGAYEQYF. The CDR3 coding sequence is TGTGCCAGCAGCCAAGAACGACAGGGGGCCTACGAGCAGTACTTC.